This TCR beta chain was obtained from a study of blood T cell repertoires in COVID-19. Measured with immunoSEQ multiplex PCR; TCRdb has only the in-frame clones, and not every one. The data show 180,000 or so clones, approximately 92% seen once. In its sample, this clone was seen once. With V trimmed by 6 bases and J by 12 bases, 15 bases remained unmatched. The CDR3 has 16 amino acids. CDR1 and CDR2 (germline): LNHDA, SQIVND (reference sequence). The sequence was collected from a woman in her thirties or forties with acute COVID-19. The sample taken for sequencing was PBMCs or T cells enriched from blood (not recorded which). The chain has TRBV19 and TRBJ1-6, with 9 bases matching TRBD1. CDR3: CASSQKTGTGLQPLHF. CDR3 nucleotide sequence: TGTGCCAGTAGCCAAAAAACCGGGACAGGGTTACAACCCCTCCACTTT. Full variable domain (outside the CDR3, taken from reference TRBV19 and TRBJ1-6): DGGITQSPKYLFRKEGQNVTLSCEQNLNHDAMYWYRQDPGQGLRLIYYSQIVNDFQKGDIAEGYSVSREKKESFPLTVTSAQKNPTAFYLCASSQKTGTGLQPLHFGNGTRLTVT.